This TCR beta chain stems from a study of blood T cell repertoires in COVID-19. Study overall: Sample material is recorded as cDNA or gDNA derived from T cells, B-cell-depleted T cells, or PBMCs.

The germline gives CDR1 SGHDN, CDR2 FVKESK. This CDR3 region has 18 residues. V lost 0 bases and J lost 6, with 21 bases in between. Authors' data handling: Researchers report that nucleated cell counts were estimated from reference gene primer amplification. Repertoires were generated with immunoSEQ multiplex PCR, while TCRdb's copy carries only in-frame clones and drops some. The V and J calls and clone size were taken over from that table, and D and trimming were inferred from the DNA. The table lists about 220,000 clones, approximately 85% of them singletons. This chain links TRBV14 with TRBJ2-1; TRBD2 is a possible D gene (6 bases). The sequencing sample was made of peripheral blood. The origin of this receptor is a man in his fifties or sixties who had recovered from COVID-19. CDR3 in DNA: TGTGCCAGCAGCCAAGACCTTCAGGCGGGACGGGCTATCAATGAGCAGTTCTTC. Translated: CASSQDLQAGRAINEQFF.